A selection of T cell receptor beta chains follows, all from one sample in a study of cytomegalovirus exposure and HLA in healthy donors. Measured with immunoSEQ multiplex PCR; TCRdb has only the in-frame clones, and not every one. The table records about 160,000 clones, about two thirds of them present only once. Sequencing was done on a sample of PBMCs. The source is a young woman in good health and CMV-seronegative. Each CDR3 is given with its conserved first and last residue. A D gene is named only where the DNA matches it firmly. A clone size is listed for some rows: how often the clone was seen (once, few, many), or a class if it is expanded.

length	D	V	size	J	CDR3	DNA
12	TRBD1	TRBV27	once	TRBJ1-5	CATRQGHQPQHF	TGTGCCACCCGACAGGGTCATCAGCCCCAGCATTTT
14	NA	TRBV18	NA	TRBJ1-5	CASSPGRDNQPQHF	TGTGCCAGCTCACCGGGGAGGGACAATCAGCCCCAGCATTTT
15	NA	TRBV2	once	TRBJ1-1	CASRERGTMNTEAFF	TGTGCCAGCAGGGAGAGGGGGACCATGAACACTGAAGCTTTCTTT
15	NA	TRBV7-9	few	TRBJ1-2	CASSSSGTPGGGYTF	TGTGCCAGCAGCTCAAGCGGGACACCGGGTGGCGGCTACACCTTC
12	NA	TRBV21-1	few	TRBJ1-2	CASSGGPWGYTF	TGTGCCAGCAGCGGTGGCCCTTGGGGCTACACCTTC
15	TRBD2	TRBV4-3	NA	TRBJ2-1	CASSPRRGGPGEQFF	TGCGCCAGCAGCCCCAGGCGGGGGGGCCCGGGTGAGCAGTTCTTC
16	TRBD1	TRBV6-5	NA	TRBJ1-1	CASSYRGQGRVTEAFF	TGTGCCAGCAGTTATAGGGGACAGGGGCGGGTCACTGAAGCTTTCTTT
13	NA	TRBV6-5	once	TRBJ1-1	CASSYSWGGEAFF	TGTGCCAGCAGTTACTCTTGGGGGGGTGAAGCTTTCTTT
14	TRBD1	TRBV7-2	NA	TRBJ2-7	CASSLAGGWNEQYF	TGTGCCAGCAGCTTAGCAGGGGGCTGGAACGAGCAGTACTTC
13	NA	TRBV27	NA	TRBJ2-7	CASKDYSNYEQYF	TGTGCCAGCAAAGACTATTCAAACTACGAGCAGTACTTC
16	NA	TRBV7-2	NA	TRBJ2-1	CASSTQTDMTYNEQFF	TGTGCCAGCAGCACGCAAACAGATATGACCTACAATGAGCAGTTCTTC
15	TRBD1	TRBV6-6	NA	TRBJ1-5	CASSSGTAYNQPQHF	TGTGCCAGCAGCTCCGGGACAGCCTACAATCAGCCCCAGCATTTT
14	TRBD1	TRBV30	NA	TRBJ1-6	CAWDRDVYNSPLHF	TGTGCCTGGGACAGGGACGTCTATAATTCACCCCTCCACTTT
15	TRBD1	TRBV27	NA	TRBJ1-3	CASRRDRRSGNTIYF	TGTGCCAGCAGGCGGGACAGGCGCTCTGGAAACACCATATATTTT
15	TRBD1	TRBV11-2	NA	TRBJ1-2	CASSRGQGGIYGYTF	TGTGCCAGCAGCAGAGGACAGGGGGGAATCTATGGCTACACCTTC
16	NA	TRBV10-3	NA	TRBJ2-1	CAISDSPGHNYNEQFF	TGTGCCATCAGTGACTCCCCGGGACACAACTACAATGAGCAGTTCTTC
14	TRBD1	TRBV4-1	NA	TRBJ1-1	CASSQVERQGEAFF	TGCGCCAGCAGCCAAGTAGAGAGACAGGGTGAAGCTTTCTTT
17	NA	TRBV27	NA	TRBJ1-2	CASSLLGESGKDYGYTF	TGTGCCAGCAGTTTGCTTGGGGAGTCGGGTAAAGACTATGGCTACACCTTC
15	NA	TRBV5-1	NA	TRBJ2-1	CASSLGPGIYNEQFF	TGCGCCAGCAGCTTAGGCCCGGGAATCTACAATGAGCAGTTCTTC
16	TRBD1	TRBV28	NA	TRBJ2-2	CASTPWGQGLTGELFF	TGTGCCAGCACCCCTTGGGGACAGGGTCTCACCGGGGAGCTGTTTTTT
11	NA	TRBV29-1	NA	TRBJ2-3	CSVDRVDTQYF	TGCAGCGTTGACAGGGTGGATACGCAGTATTTT
11	NA	TRBV6-1	NA	TRBJ1-5	CASRGDFRQHF	TGTGCCAGCAGGGGGGACTTTCGCCAGCATTTT
14	NA	TRBV9	NA	TRBJ2-5	CASSLRGTSGTQYF	TGTGCCAGCAGCCTCAGAGGGACATCGGGGACCCAGTACTTC
16	NA	TRBV5-6	NA	TRBJ2-1	CASSSFIGGLSNEQFF	TGTGCCAGCAGCTCCTTTATTGGAGGGCTGAGTAATGAGCAGTTCTTC
16	TRBD2	TRBV7-2	NA	TRBJ2-5	CASSPNLGLVGETQYF	TGTGCCAGCAGCCCCAACCTGGGACTAGTCGGAGAGACCCAGTACTTC
14	TRBD1	TRBV6-5	NA	TRBJ2-1	CASSSPGQGDEQFF	TGTGCCAGCAGTTCACCGGGACAGGGGGATGAGCAGTTCTTC
17	TRBD1	TRBV7-6	NA	TRBJ1-6	CASSLDTGGFYNSPLHF	TGTGCCAGCAGCTTAGACACAGGGGGTTTCTATAATTCACCCCTCCACTTT
14	NA	TRBV5-4	NA	TRBJ1-1	CASGREMENTEAFF	TGTGCCAGCGGTAGGGAGATGGAAAACACTGAAGCTTTCTTT